The clone carrying this TCR beta chain was detected ten times or more. Its antigen is not known. MiXCR was run by TCRdb on the reads, yielding one entry per CDR3 protein. The table records about 230,000 distinct CDR3 sequences, approximately 24% of them present only once. This record belongs to a study of T cell repertoires in cytomegalovirus infection. Study-level background: Shared public TCR beta signatures pointed to both CMV infection and a matching HLA type.

The V end was cut by 0 bases, the J end by 3 bases, with 12 bases between. This CDR3 comprises 15 residues. Overall study results and limits: CMV carriers with the relevant HLA were identified by cumulative public TCR beta family frequency. Ex vivo, HLA-C-restricted CMV-specific TCR beta clonotypes prevailed over the rest of the response.

The V call is TRBV12-3 or TRBV12-4, the J call TRBJ2-7, with D unresolved. The sample was CD8+ T cells from PBMCs. This receptor was identified in a human donor in good health (CMV status not recorded). Some clones in this sample may be carry-over from other donors' samples. The CDR3 reads CASSLAWSLNYEQYF. The CDR3 region has the DNA TGTGCCAGCAGTTTAGCGTGGTCCCTTAACTACGAGCAGTACTTC.